The 6 T cell receptor beta chains below all came from one sample that was sequenced in a study of T cells in women clearing cervical HPV infection. Assay used: immunoSEQ multiplex PCR; TCRdb lists only in-frame clones, some missing. The sample holds around 31,000 clones. The sample was blood buffy coat. These receptors came from a woman aged 18-70 years with a cervical HPV16 infection that either progressed to CIN3+ or cleared (not recorded which).

To note about this clone: The read ends 3 residues before the CDR3 terminus; that terminus is restored from the germline J gene. J is TRBJ2-7 and V is TRBV27; possibly TRBD1 for D (5 bases). CDR1 MNHEY and CDR2 SMNVEV come from the germline V gene (reference sequence). This CDR3 spans 14 amino acids. Trimming took off 5 bases at V and 2 bases at J, with 13 bases between the two ends. The CDR3 protein is CASSNYDSPYEQYF. The part of the CDR3 DNA that was read is TGTGCCAGCAGTAATTACGACAGTCCCTACGAG.

In the case of this clone: The read stops 3 residues short of the end of the CDR3; the missing end is completed from the germline J gene. The chain has TRBV7-3 and TRBJ1-1, with D tentatively TRBD1 (5 bases). Trimming left V 2 bases short and J 2 bases short, with 6 bases between. Germline CDR1 SGHTA, CDR2 FQGTGA. CDR3 length: 13 amino acids. Incomplete CDR3 DNA: TGTGCCAGCAGCTTACAGGGAAACACTGAA. Protein: CASSLQGNTE. The full-length CDR3 reads as CASSLQGNTEAFF. Complete variable domain (other parts from reference TRBV7-3 and TRBJ1-1): GAGVSQTPSNKVTEKGKYVELRCDPISGHTALYWYRQSLGQGPEFLIYFQGTGAADDSGLPNDRFFAVRPEGSVSTLKIQRTERGDSAVYLCASSLQGNTEAFFGQGTRLTVV.

For this clone: The sequenced fragment ends 3 residues before the CDR3 boundary, so the rest is inferred from the germline J gene. The chain combines TRBV20-1 with TRBJ2-5; 8 bases map to TRBD1. This CDR3 region has 17 residues. The germline CDR1 and CDR2 sequences are DFQATT and SNEGSKA (reference sequence). The junction had 13 bases not matched to a gene; V was cut back by 2 bases and J by 2 bases. The CDR3 protein is CSARLRWDRTAQETQYF. The sequenced CDR3 bases are TGCAGTGCTAGATTGAGATGGGACAGGACGGCTCAAGAGACC.

CDR3 sequence reads: CASSPRDRVNTEAFF. The CDR3 DNA, read in part, is TGTGCCAGCTCACCGAGGGACAGAGTGAACACTGAA. This chain uses TRBV18 with TRBJ1-1, with 7 bases lining up with TRBD1. The DNA ends 3 residues before the CDR3 does, and the rest of the CDR3 is filled in from the germline J gene. J lost 0 bases, V lost 3 bases, and 4 bases had no gene match. The CDR3 contains 15 residues. The germline V gene encodes CDR1 KGHSH and CDR2 LQKENI.

About this clone: The read comes to an end 3 residues before the CDR3 does, leaving the germline J gene to fill in the end. The chain is built from TRBV5-1 and TRBJ2-3; TRBD1 agrees at 8 bases. The CDR3 is 12 amino acids. The germline V gene has CDR1 SGHRS and CDR2 YFSETQ. The CDR3 reads CASSPGQGPQYF. The sequenced CDR3 bases are TGCGCCAGCAGCCCCGGACAGGGCCCG.

As concerns this clone: The DNA ends 3 residues before the CDR3 does, and the rest of the CDR3 is filled in from the germline J gene. V and J are TRBV19 and TRBJ2-1; 12 nucleotides align to TRBD2. CDR3 size: 16 residues. Looked up from germline, CDR1 is LNHDA and CDR2 is SQIVND (reference sequence). The J segment lost 8 bases and the V segment lost 6 bases, leaving 11 bases of the junction unmatched. CDR3 in amino acids: CASREFPSGGADEQFF. The covered CDR3 bases are TGTGCCAGTAGGGAGTTTCCTAGCGGGGGGGCCGATGAG.